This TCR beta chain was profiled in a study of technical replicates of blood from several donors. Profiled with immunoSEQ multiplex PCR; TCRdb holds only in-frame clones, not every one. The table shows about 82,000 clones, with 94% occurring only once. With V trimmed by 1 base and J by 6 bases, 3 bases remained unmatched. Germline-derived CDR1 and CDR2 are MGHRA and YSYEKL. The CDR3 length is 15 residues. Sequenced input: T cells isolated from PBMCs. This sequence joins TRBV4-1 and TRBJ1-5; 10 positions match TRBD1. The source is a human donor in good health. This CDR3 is CASSQAGQGGQPQHF. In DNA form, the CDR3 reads TGCGCCAGCAGCCAAGCCGGACAGGGGGGTCAGCCCCAGCATTTT.